One sample yielded the 17 T cell receptor beta chains listed below, sequenced in a study of cytomegalovirus exposure and HLA in healthy donors. The PCR used 60 Vbeta and 13 Jbeta primers. Data came from immunoSEQ multiplex PCR; TCRdb stores just in-frame clones and leaves some out. The repertoire holds a few hundred thousand clones, with 75% to 85% as singletons. The specimen sequenced was PBMCs. These receptor sequences come from a girl between 5 and 17 years old in good health and CMV-seronegative.

In DNA form, the CDR3 reads TGTGCCTGGAGTGTACTAAAAAATCAGCCCCAGCATTTT. Translated: CAWSVLKNQPQHF. The chain combines TRBV30 with TRBJ1-5; D is uncertain. Trimming took 0 bases from V and 4 from J, leaving 7 bases between them. This CDR3 region has 13 residues. In germline, CDR1 is GTSNPN, CDR2 SVGIG (reference sequence).

This clone was found a few times. The chain combines TRBV4-1 with TRBJ2-5; no clear D gene. The CDR3 spans 14 residues. Trimming left V 0 bases short and J 5 bases short, with 10 bases between. CDR1 and CDR2 from the germline V gene are MGHRA and YSYEKL. Here the CDR3 DNA reads TGCGCCAGCAGCCAAGATGTACTCGGGGAGACCCAGTACTTC. The encoded protein is CASSQDVLGETQYF.

The rearrangement uses TRBV5-4 and TRBJ1-2; 7 nucleotides match TRBD1. This CDR3 is built from 14 residues. With V trimmed by 2 bases and J by 2 bases, 3 bases remained unmatched. CDR1 and CDR2 from the germline V gene are SGHNT and YYREEE (reference sequence). CDR3 amino acids: CASSFGTENYGYTF. Here the CDR3 DNA reads TGTGCCAGCAGCTTCGGGACAGAGAACTATGGCTACACCTTC.

This clone was counted a single time. The chain joins TRBV27 to TRBJ2-4, with 7 bases fitting TRBD2. Germline CDR1 MNHEY, CDR2 SMNVEV (reference sequence). CDR3 size: 16 residues. V lost 4 bases, J lost 4 bases, and 10 bases stayed unmatched. This chain's CDR3 is CASSSPTFSGKNIQYF. The CDR3 DNA reads TGTGCCAGCAGTTCCCCCACCTTTAGCGGGAAAAACATTCAGTACTTC.

The chain recombines TRBV27 with TRBJ1-2, with TRBD1 as a possible D gene (6 bases). CDR1 and CDR2 (germline): MNHEY, SMNVEV (reference sequence). The V end was cut by 5 bases, the J end by 2 bases, with 12 bases between. The CDR3 has 14 residues. The CDR3 nucleotides read TGTGCCAGCAGTCAAGGGGGTCGAAACTATGGCTACACCTTC. Translation gives CASSQGGRNYGYTF.

The chain couples TRBV9 to TRBJ1-2; 7 positions agree with TRBD1. The CDR3 is made up of 14 amino acids. Germline V gene lookup returns CDR1 SGDLS and CDR2 YYNGEE. The V and J ends lost 4 bases and 4 bases, in that order; junction bases with no gene match: 7. The DNA for the CDR3 is TGTGCCAGCAGCCCAGGGGGAGCGCTCTATGGCTACACCTTC. Translated: CASSPGGALYGYTF.

The gene calls are TRBV18 and TRBJ2-7; the match to TRBD1 covers 9 bases. This CDR3 has 14 amino acids. Germline CDR1 KGHSH, CDR2 LQKENI. V was clipped by 4 bases and J by 6 bases; unmatched bases: 7. The CDR3 here is CASSQWDRVGEQYF. CDR3 DNA: TGTGCCAGCTCACAATGGGACAGGGTGGGCGAGCAGTACTTC.

This clone was seen just once. V gene TRBV7-3 combines with J gene TRBJ2-7, with 8 positions matching TRBD2. V shed 2 bases and J 1 base; nucleotides not matched to a gene: 10. This CDR3 has 17 residues. Germline V gene lookup returns CDR1 SGHTA and CDR2 FQGTGA. The DNA for the CDR3 is TGTGCCAGCAGCTTATCCTCCGGGACTAGGGTATCCTACGAGCAGTACTTC. Protein product: CASSLSSGTRVSYEQYF.

A few counts support this clone. The genes are TRBV10-3 and TRBJ1-6; D might be TRBD1 (5 bases). Germline assignment: CDR1 ENHRY and CDR2 SYGVKD. V shed 2 bases and J shed 9 bases, with 20 bases lying between them. The CDR3 loop spans 17 amino acids. DNA for the CDR3: TGTGCCATCAGTGAGAGGTCCCGAGCGACAGTTAGTTCACCCCTCCACTTT. Its protein product is CAISERSRATVSSPLHF.

The chain combines TRBV5-4 with TRBJ2-1; TRBD1 might be the D (6 bases). The germline V gene encodes CDR1 SGHNT and CDR2 YYREEE (reference sequence). CDR3 length equals 16 residues. V was trimmed by 3 bases and J by 4 bases, leaving 17 bases between them. The chain's CDR3 is CASSSLKDSWYNEQFF. Written as DNA, the CDR3 is TGTGCCAGCAGCTCCCTGAAGGACAGCTGGTACAATGAGCAGTTCTTC. The whole variable domain, filled in from reference TRBV5-4 and TRBJ2-1, reads ETGVTQSPTHLIKTRGQQVTLRCSSQSGHNTVSWYQQALGQGPQFIFQYYREEENGRGNFPPRFSGLQFPNYSSELNVNALELDDSALYLCASSSLKDSWYNEQFFGPGTRLTVL.

The gene calls are TRBV27 and TRBJ2-5; 9 positions agree with TRBD1. The CDR3 runs 12 residues. V lost 10 bases, J lost 2 bases, and 2 bases stayed unmatched. Germline CDR1 MNHEY, CDR2 SMNVEV (reference sequence). The DNA for the CDR3 is TGTGCCATCGGACAGGGGCAAGAGACCCAGTACTTC. Protein: CAIGQGQETQYF.

The chain couples TRBV7-2 to TRBJ1-4; D gene uncertain. V lost 4 bases, J lost 5 bases, and 8 bases lay in between. The CDR3 loop spans 13 amino acids. CDR1 and CDR2 (germline): SGHTA, FQGNSA. CDR3 nucleotides: TGTGCCAGCAGCTCCCGCGGAAATGAAAAACTGTTTTTT. Encoded protein: CASSSRGNEKLFF.

This sequence joins TRBV18 and TRBJ2-1; D possibly corresponds to TRBD2 (5 bases). The CDR3 is 17 amino acids. The V and J ends lost 3 bases and 8 bases respectively, with 23 bases between them. Per the germline V gene, CDR1 is KGHSH and CDR2 is LQKENI. The chain's CDR3 is CASSPSRQAAPGYEQFF. As DNA, the CDR3 is TGTGCCAGCTCACCGTCCAGGCAAGCGGCCCCTGGGTATGAGCAGTTCTTC.

The rearrangement uses TRBV5-4 and TRBJ2-1; 9 nucleotides line up with TRBD2. V lost 9 bases and J lost 10; bases outside the gene matches: 5. Germline-derived CDR1 and CDR2 are SGHNT and YYREEE (reference sequence). There are 11 residues in the CDR3. CDR3 in amino acids: CATSSGTEQFF. In DNA form, the CDR3 reads TGTGCCACCTCTAGCGGGACAGAGCAGTTCTTC.

The chain carries TRBV28 and TRBJ2-7; 8 bases match TRBD1. Germline values: CDR1 MDHEN, CDR2 SYDVKM. CDR3 size: 15 residues. The V segment lost 6 bases and the J segment 3 bases; nucleotides outside the gene matches: 10. Written as DNA, the CDR3 is TGTGCCAGCAGGCCGGACAGGGCAAAAGGCTACGAGCAGTACTTC. This encodes CASRPDRAKGYEQYF. The whole variable domain, remainder taken from reference TRBV28 and TRBJ2-7, is DVKVTQSSRYLVKRTGEKVFLECVQDMDHENMFWYRQDPGLGLRLIYFSYDVKMKEKGDIPEGYSVSREKKERFSLILESASTNQTSMYLCASRPDRAKGYEQYFGPGTRLTVT.

This clone was counted a single time. The chain has TRBV6-5 and TRBJ2-1; 11 bases match TRBD2. The CDR3 contains 15 residues. J gave up 7 bases and V 4 bases, and 6 bases lay outside the gene matches. Germline V gives CDR1 MNHEY, CDR2 SVGAGI. The CDR3 bases are TGTGCCAGCAGTTCTAGCGGGGGGTTTGGTAATGAGCAGTTCTTC. Protein: CASSSSGGFGNEQFF.

The chain recombines TRBV6-1 with TRBJ1-5, with a possible D match to TRBD1 (5 bases). Germline CDR1 is MNHNS and CDR2 is SASEGT. V was cut by 1 base and J by 6 bases, with 16 bases left in between. The CDR3 loop spans 16 amino acids. The CDR3 is CASSEVNLIGGQPQHF. Written as DNA, the CDR3 is TGTGCCAGCAGTGAAGTAAACCTCATCGGGGGTCAGCCCCAGCATTTT.